In this sample, the clone carrying this TCR beta chain turned up a few times. Its antigen remains unidentified. This specimen comes from a study of CD8+CD57+ T cells in acquired aplastic anemia. Patients picked for sequencing had shown CD8+CD57+ cell expansion detected by flow cytometry. Study results and limitations: Comparison of patients with controls identified 25 to 30 shared CD8+ CDR3 sequences.

This CDR3 is 12 amino acids long. Germline V gives CDR1 ENHRY, CDR2 SYGVKD. V was shortened by 9 bases and J by 5 bases, with 13 bases between the two germline ends. Profiling that covered TCR beta VDJ and CDR3 relied on genomic DNA as its template. TCRdb called the reads again in MiXCR, with one record for every CDR3 protein. Among 150,000 to 200,000 distinct CDR3 sequences, approximately 48% were seen once, and the ten largest hold around 2%. This sequence was found in a human donor with aplastic anemia. The V gene is TRBV10-3, the J gene TRBJ1-2; the D gene is possibly TRBD1 (6 bases). Material for sequencing was sorted CD4+, CD8+, or CD8+CD57+ T cells (not recorded which) from PBMCs. The CDR3 DNA reads as TGTGCCATTATGGACAGTTCTTATGGCTACACCTTC. Translation gives CAIMDSSYGYTF.